This T cell receptor (beta chain) was profiled in a study of blood T cell repertoires in COVID-19. The CDR3 contains 16 residues. CDR1 is SGHVS, CDR2 FNYEAQ, per germline. J lost 0 bases, V lost 5 bases, and 7 bases had no gene match. The authors' processing: Reference gene primer amplification gave estimated nucleated cell counts. TCRdb's copy holds only in-frame clones and misses some; the assay was immunoSEQ multiplex PCR. The V and J calls and clone size come from that table; D and trimming were worked out from the DNA. The sample holds under 200,000 clones, more than 70% seen once. The genes are TRBV7-6 and TRBJ1-3; 7 nucleotides agree with TRBD1. The receptor was isolated from a man aged 45 to 65 with active or convalescent COVID-19. Input material: peripheral blood. The CDR3 nucleotides are TGTGCCAGCAGCGCGGGACAGCTATCCTCTGGAAACACCATATATTTT. Translated: CASSAGQLSSGNTIYF.